These 24 T cell receptor beta chains were sequenced from one sample in a study of metastatic and nonmetastatic thyroid tumors. No patient received treatment before thyroid surgery. TCRdb re-clonotyped the PCR reads via MiXCR. The data show tens of thousands of clones, with more than 35% seen just once and approximately 30% held by the top ten. The sample taken for sequencing was tumor tissue. Receptors were obtained from a female donor with papillary thyroid cancer or a benign thyroid nodule (not recorded which). Some clones in this sample may be carry-over from other donors' samples.

This clone was picked up a small number of times. The rearrangement joins TRBV7-9 to TRBJ2-7; D uncertain. CDR1 SEHNR and CDR2 FQNEAQ come from the germline V gene (reference sequence). V was cut by 2 bases and J by 2 bases, with 7 bases left in between. The CDR3 loop spans 13 amino acids. The CDR3 DNA sequence: TGTGCCAGCAGCTTACCAGACACCTACGAGCAGTACTTC. It specifies CASSLPDTYEQYF.

This rearrangement joins TRBV30 to TRBJ1-2; no clear D gene. The CDR3 runs 13 residues. Germline V gene lookup returns CDR1 GTSNPN and CDR2 SVGIG (reference sequence). V lost 2 bases, J lost 7 bases, and 14 bases lay in between. CDR3 sequence (DNA): TGTGCCTGGAGTCAGTTTGGCGGCGGTGGCTACACCTTC. It encodes CAWSQFGGGGYTF.

This clone was seen only a few times. J is TRBJ1-5 and V is TRBV28, with 7 positions matching TRBD1. V shed 4 bases and J 5 bases; nucleotides not matched to a gene: 5. Germline loops: CDR1 MDHEN, CDR2 SYDVKM. The CDR3 sequence is 14 residues long. CDR3 sequence: CASSSRQGHQPQHF. CDR3 DNA sequence: TGTGCCAGCAGTTCCCGACAGGGCCATCAGCCCCAGCATTTT.

The V gene is TRBV28, the J gene TRBJ2-7; a possible D gene is TRBD1 (6 bases). Deletions cut 5 bases from V and 6 bases from J, with 11 bases between. Germline V CDR1 and CDR2: MDHEN, SYDVKM. There are 12 residues in the CDR3. The CDR3 bases are TGTGCCAGCAGTCTCCGACAGGTCGAGCAGTACTTC. Protein: CASSLRQVEQYF.

V usage is TRBV5-5 and J usage is TRBJ1-2; perhaps TRBD1 as D (5 bases). Trimming cost V 0 bases and J 4 bases, with 13 bases left between them. The CDR3 runs 15 residues. Germline-derived CDR1 and CDR2 are SGHKS and YYEKEE (reference sequence). The CDR3 here is CASSLEVGTGYGYTF. The CDR3, as DNA: TGTGCCAGCAGCTTGGAAGTGGGGACCGGCTATGGCTACACCTTC.

The chain carries TRBV28 and TRBJ1-6; a weak D match, TRBD1 (5 bases). Trimming cost V 4 bases and J 12 bases, with 19 bases left between them. The CDR3 length is 15 residues. Germline values: CDR1 MDHEN, CDR2 SYDVKM. The CDR3 DNA reads TGTGCCAGCAGTTGGGAGTTGACCTACGGGGGACCCCTCCACTTT. The encoded protein is CASSWELTYGGPLHF.

V gene TRBV3-1 combines with J gene TRBJ2-3; D is perhaps TRBD2 (6 bases). There are 17 residues in the CDR3. Germline V gene lookup returns CDR1 LGHDT and CDR2 YNNKEL (reference sequence). The V end was cut by 0 bases, the J end by 6 bases, with 19 bases between. CDR3 sequence: CASSQDSGAGLTDTQYF. CDR3 in DNA: TGTGCCAGCAGCCAAGATAGTGGCGCGGGGCTCACGGATACGCAGTATTTT.

Relative to its sample, this clone is large. The V and J genes are TRBV20-1 and TRBJ2-7; 10 bases map to TRBD2. V was pared by 1 base and J by 4 bases, with 10 bases of the junction left unmatched. Germline V gene lookup returns CDR1 DFQATT and CDR2 SNEGSKA (reference sequence). The CDR3 consists of 16 residues. CDR3 sequence (DNA): TGCAGTGCTAGAGCCCTCCTCCTAGCGGGAGATTACGAGCAGTACTTC. Residues: CSARALLLAGDYEQYF.

This clone was seen a handful of times. The chain links TRBV28 to TRBJ2-1; D is ambiguous. V was cut by 10 bases and J by 4 bases, with 14 bases left in between. The germline V gene encodes CDR1 MDHEN and CDR2 SYDVKM. This CDR3 has 13 residues. CDR3 DNA: TGTGCCACTTCGGCGGCGGTGTACAATGAGCAGTTCTTC. Translation gives CATSAAVYNEQFF.

The rearrangement joins TRBV11-2 to TRBJ2-1; D not resolved. The CDR3 is 12 residues long. V was clipped by 0 bases and J by 6 bases, with 3 bases between them. Germline CDR1 SGHAT, CDR2 FQNNGV. The CDR3, as DNA: TGTGCCAGCAGCTTAGAGGTCAATGAGCAGTTCTTC. Amino acid sequence: CASSLEVNEQFF.

The V gene is TRBV2, the J gene TRBJ2-3, with D uncertain. In germline, CDR1 is SNHLY, CDR2 FYNNEI. The CDR3 is made up of 16 amino acids. V shed 2 bases and J shed 0 bases, with 12 bases lying between them. The CDR3 bases are TGTGCCAGCAGTGAACGTGGAGCTCTTAGCACAGATACGCAGTATTTT. Translated: CASSERGALSTDTQYF.

This clone is categorized as large. This chain joins TRBV6-1 and TRBJ1-5, with a tentative D call TRBD1 (6 bases). This CDR3 spans 14 amino acids. The ends were cut back, 9 bases at V and 6 bases at J, with 18 bases in the middle. CDR1 MNHNS and CDR2 SASEGT come from the germline V gene. The CDR3 region has the DNA TGTGCCAGTTGGAAGCAGGGGTCTGGTCAGCCCCAGCATTTT. It codes for CASWKQGSGQPQHF.

This clone was detected a few times. V and J are TRBV12-5 and TRBJ1-1, with D possibly being TRBD1 (5 bases). Germline V gene sequence: CDR1 LGHNT, CDR2 FRNRAP. The V gene lost 5 bases and the J gene lost 3 bases, with 13 bases spanning the gap. This CDR3 comprises 14 residues. CDR3 sequence (DNA): TGTGCTAGTGGTCCCCCGGGGGAGTACACTGAAGCTTTCTTT. Its protein product is CASGPPGEYTEAFF.

The V call is TRBV9, the J call TRBJ2-1; D is uncertain. V was pared by 0 bases and J by 4 bases, with 2 bases between. The CDR3 has 12 residues. Germline assignment: CDR1 SGDLS and CDR2 YYNGEE. CDR3 coding DNA: TGTGCCAGCAGCGTAGATTACAATGAGCAGTTCTTC. The encoded protein is CASSVDYNEQFF.

This clone turned up a few times. The J gene is TRBJ2-7, the V gene TRBV18, with a tentative D call TRBD1 (7 bases). The CDR3 length is 15 residues. CDR1 and CDR2 from the germline V gene are KGHSH and LQKENI. The ends were cut back, 5 bases at V and 2 bases at J, with 16 bases in the middle. The CDR3 here is CASSSTGEAPYEQYF. The DNA for the CDR3 is TGTGCCAGCTCATCTACAGGGGAGGCACCCTACGAGCAGTACTTC. The whole variable domain, filled in from reference TRBV18 and TRBJ2-7, reads NAGVMQNPRHLVRRRGQEARLRCSPMKGHSHVYWYRQLPEEGLKFMVYLQKENIIDESGMPKERFSAEFPKEGPSILRIQQVVRGDSAAYFCASSSTGEAPYEQYFGPGTRLTVT.

The chain links TRBV11-2 to TRBJ2-7, with a possible D match to TRBD2 (5 bases). Germline CDR1 reads SGHAT; CDR2 reads FQNNGV. The CDR3 length is 12 residues. V was trimmed by 4 bases and J by 3 bases, leaving 7 bases between them. The CDR3 reads CASSSDYYEQYF. The DNA of the CDR3 is TGTGCCAGCAGCTCCGACTACTACGAGCAGTACTTC.

V gene TRBV15 combines with J gene TRBJ2-1; D is unclear. With 5 bases removed from V and 0 bases from J, the gap between germline ends came to 14 bases. The germline CDR1 and CDR2 sequences are LNHNV and YYDKDF (reference sequence). This CDR3 contains 16 residues. The CDR3 spells CATSLEMLISYNEQFF. In DNA form, the CDR3 reads TGTGCCACCAGCTTAGAGATGTTAATCTCCTACAATGAGCAGTTCTTC.

The CDR3 loop reads CASSLGGPFEAFF. CDR3 in DNA: TGTGCCAGCAGCCTCGGGGGGCCATTTGAAGCTTTCTTT. This chain links TRBV3-1 with TRBJ1-1; a weak D match, TRBD1 (6 bases). In germline, CDR1 is LGHDT, CDR2 YNNKEL (reference sequence). The CDR3 has 13 residues. Between the trimmed V and J ends, which lost 4 bases and 7 bases, there was a span of 13 bases.

The chain employs TRBV5-1 and TRBJ1-2; 7 bases agree with TRBD1. Germline CDR1 and CDR2: SGHRS and YFSETQ. This CDR3 is built from 14 residues. V shed 5 bases, J shed 3 bases, and the junction held 7 bases outside the gene matches. The CDR3 DNA sequence: TGCGCCAGCAGGCATGACAGGGCGGACTATGGCTACACCTTC. Its protein is CASRHDRADYGYTF.

In its sample, this clone was seen a few times. The chain employs TRBV6-1 and TRBJ2-3; 7 nucleotides align to TRBD2. The ends lost 8 bases at V and 0 bases at J; junction bases unmatched: 8. From germline, CDR1 is MNHNS and CDR2 SASEGT. The CDR3 consists of 15 residues. The CDR3 loop reads CASGGSGTSTDTQYF. For the CDR3, the DNA is TGTGCCAGCGGGGGAAGCGGGACTAGCACAGATACGCAGTATTTT.

In nucleotides, the CDR3 is TGTGCCAGCTCTGCCCAAATCGGGACAGGGTTCAATGAGCAGTTCTTC. It specifies CASSAQIGTGFNEQFF. The V gene is TRBV6-1, the J gene TRBJ2-1, with 9 positions matching TRBD1. CDR1 and CDR2 from the germline V gene are MNHNS and SASEGT. The CDR3 consists of 16 residues. After removal of 8 bases from V and 6 bases from J, the junction contained 14 bases not matched to a gene.

The rearrangement uses TRBV7-2 and TRBJ2-7, with 8 bases aligning to TRBD2. From germline, CDR1 is SGHTA and CDR2 FQGNSA. The CDR3 is 15 amino acids. Germline trimming cut 5 bases from V and 2 bases from J; bases unmatched to any gene: 8. CDR3: CASSTGAGGTYEQYF. The CDR3, as DNA: TGTGCCAGCAGCACCGGGGCGGGGGGTACCTACGAGCAGTACTTC.

This clone appeared many times. The V call is TRBV6-1, the J call TRBJ2-1; D is unresolved. CDR1 MNHNS and CDR2 SASEGT come from the germline V gene. V was trimmed by 10 bases and J by 0 bases, leaving 13 bases between them. The CDR3 contains 14 residues. The CDR3 loop is CATQTRSSYNEQFF. The DNA of the CDR3 is TGTGCCACCCAAACACGGAGCTCCTACAATGAGCAGTTCTTC.

There are a few counts of this clone. The chain links TRBV24-1 to TRBJ2-3; 8 bases agree with TRBD2. CDR3 length: 15 residues. Germline V CDR1 and CDR2: KGHDR, SFDVKD. V lost 4 bases to trimming and J lost 6 bases; unmatched junction nucleotides: 8. The CDR3 bases are TGTGCCACCAGTGACATGGCGGGGGGATCGGATACGCAGTATTTT. Its protein product is CATSDMAGGSDTQYF.